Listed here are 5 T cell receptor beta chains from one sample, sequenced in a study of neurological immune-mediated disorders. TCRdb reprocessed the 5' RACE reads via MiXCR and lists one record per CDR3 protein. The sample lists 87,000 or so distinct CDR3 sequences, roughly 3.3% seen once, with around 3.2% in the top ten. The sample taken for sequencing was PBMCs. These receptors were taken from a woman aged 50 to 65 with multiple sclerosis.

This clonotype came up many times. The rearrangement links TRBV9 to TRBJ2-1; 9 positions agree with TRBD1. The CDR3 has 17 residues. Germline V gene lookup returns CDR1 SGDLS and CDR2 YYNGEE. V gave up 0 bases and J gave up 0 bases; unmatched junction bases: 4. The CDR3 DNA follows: TGTGCCAGCAGCGTAGGACAGGGGGTTTACTCCTACAATGAGCAGTTCTTC. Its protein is CASSVGQGVYSYNEQFF.

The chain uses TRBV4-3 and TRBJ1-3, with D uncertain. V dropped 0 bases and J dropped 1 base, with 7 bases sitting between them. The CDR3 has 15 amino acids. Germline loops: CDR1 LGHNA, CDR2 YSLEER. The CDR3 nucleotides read TGCGCCAGCAGCCAAGAGCGGATGTCTGGAAACACCATATATTTT. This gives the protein CASSQERMSGNTIYF.

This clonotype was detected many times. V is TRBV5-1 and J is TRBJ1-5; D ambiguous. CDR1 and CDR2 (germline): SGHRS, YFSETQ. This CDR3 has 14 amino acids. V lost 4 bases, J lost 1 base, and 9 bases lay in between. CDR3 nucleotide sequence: TGCGCCAGCAGCGATGGCCTGAGCAATCAGCCCCAGCATTTT. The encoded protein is CASSDGLSNQPQHF.

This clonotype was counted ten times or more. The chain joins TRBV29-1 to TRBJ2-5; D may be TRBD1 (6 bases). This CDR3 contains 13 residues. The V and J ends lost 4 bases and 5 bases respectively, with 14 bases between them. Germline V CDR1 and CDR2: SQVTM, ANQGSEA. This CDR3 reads CSVVWGLGETQYF. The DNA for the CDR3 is TGCAGCGTTGTTTGGGGGCTAGGGGAGACCCAGTACTTC.

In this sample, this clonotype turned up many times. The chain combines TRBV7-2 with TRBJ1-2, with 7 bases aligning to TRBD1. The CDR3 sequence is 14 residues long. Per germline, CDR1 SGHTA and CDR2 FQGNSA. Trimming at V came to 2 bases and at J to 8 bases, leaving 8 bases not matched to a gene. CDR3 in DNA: TGTGCCAGCAGCTTACTAACAGGGGTAGAGGGCTACACCTTC. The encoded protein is CASSLLTGVEGYTF. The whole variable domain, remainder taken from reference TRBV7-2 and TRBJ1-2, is GAGVSQSPSNKVTEKGKDVELRCDPISGHTALYWYRQSLGQGLEFLIYFQGNSAPDKSGLPSDRFSAERTGGSVSTLTIQRTQQEDSAVYLCASSLLTGVEGYTFGSGTRLTVV.